A selection of T cell receptor beta chains follows, all from one sample in a study of T cells in Graves' hyperthyroidism and ophthalmopathy. TCRdb reprocessed the multiplex PCR reads via MiXCR and lists one record per CDR3 protein. Altogether 550,000 to 600,000 distinct CDR3 sequences are present, 40% to 55% being singletons, with the ten largest covering around a fifth. Sequencing was performed on peripheral blood or thyroid tissue (not recorded which). These receptor sequences come from an adult woman with Graves' disease, either hyperthyroidism or ophthalmopathy (not recorded which). CDR3s include the opening cysteine and the closing phenylalanine or tryptophan. A D gene is named only where the DNA matches it firmly. Rows may omit the clone size; those that give it use once, few, many or a size class.

TGCAGCGTTGGGGACAGGGGGCTGGAGGACTATGGCTACACCTTC	CSVGDRGLEDYGYTF	once	TRBV29-1	TRBJ1-2	TRBD1
TGTGCCAGCAGTGGGGGGACAGGGGAAGAGACCCAGTACTTC	CASSGGTGEETQYF	NA	TRBV2	TRBJ2-5	TRBD1
TGTGCCAGCAGTATGGACTGGAACACTGAAGCTTTCTTT	CASSMDWNTEAFF	once	TRBV5-5	TRBJ1-1	NA
TGCAGCGTTGAAGACAACGTGAAAGGCTACACCTTC	CSVEDNVKGYTF	NA	TRBV29-1	TRBJ1-2	NA
TGTGCCAGCAGCTTGGTTCGGCAGCAAATTTTCTACGAGCAGTACTTC	CASSLVRQQIFYEQYF	many	TRBV5-5	TRBJ2-7	NA
TGTGCCAGCACTAAACAGCAACCCTATGGCTACACCTTC	CASTKQQPYGYTF	NA	TRBV7-2	TRBJ1-2	NA
TGTGCCAGCAGCGCGGGGACAGGGGCCGAGCGGTACTTC	CASSAGTGAERYF	NA	TRBV9	TRBJ2-7	TRBD1
TGCGCCAGCAGCCAAGATCGACCGGGGATCAACGAGCAGTACTTC	CASSQDRPGINEQYF	many	TRBV4-1	TRBJ2-7	NA
TGTGCCAGCAGTCCACTGGCAGGGGCCACTGAAGCTTTCTTT	CASSPLAGATEAFF	NA	TRBV12-3/TRBV12-4	TRBJ1-1	NA
TGTGCCAGCAGTGAAGCGCCCGGGCTTGGGGGGGGCCACTCCTACGAGCAGTACTTC	CASSEAPGLGGGHSYEQYF	many	TRBV2	TRBJ2-7	NA
TGTGCCAGCAGTGAAGGAGTGAACACTGAAGCTTTCTTT	CASSEGVNTEAFF	NA	TRBV2	TRBJ1-1	NA
TGTGCCATCAGCACAGACGGGGGCTACACCTTC	CAISTDGGYTF	few	TRBV10-3	TRBJ1-2	NA
TGTGCCAGCACCCCGGGATGGCAGAGCAATCAGCCCCAGCATTTT	CASTPGWQSNQPQHF	once	TRBV12-3/TRBV12-4	TRBJ1-5	NA
TGTGCCAGCAGTGAGCTAGCGGGCTACGAGCAGTACTTC	CASSELAGYEQYF	many	TRBV2	TRBJ2-7	TRBD2
TGTGCCAGTAGTTCAGAGACAGGGCAAGAGACCCAGTACTTC	CASSSETGQETQYF	NA	TRBV19	TRBJ2-5	TRBD1
TGCAGCGTTTCTGACATGAGGGGTGAGACCCAGTACTTC	CSVSDMRGETQYF	many	TRBV29-1	TRBJ2-5	NA
TGCGCCAGCAGCTGGGACAGGTTGTCCTCCTACGAGCAGTACTTC	CASSWDRLSSYEQYF	many	TRBV5-1	TRBJ2-7	TRBD1
TGTGCCAGCAGCCCTTGGCGCGGCGCTGGGGCCAACGTCCTGACTTTC	CASSPWRGAGANVLTF	once	TRBV7-9	TRBJ2-6	NA
TGTGCCACCAGTGATTTCGACCCCGGGGAGCTGTTTTTT	CATSDFDPGELFF	once	TRBV24-1	TRBJ2-2	NA
TGTGCCAGTAGTAGACAGGGGTTAGACCGGGAGCTGTTTTTT	CASSRQGLDRELFF	NA	TRBV19	TRBJ2-2	TRBD1
TGCAGTGCTAGAGTCGGGGCTAGCGGGATCTACGAGCAGTACTTC	CSARVGASGIYEQYF	NA	TRBV20-1	TRBJ2-7	TRBD2
TGCAGTGCTAGAAAGTCAGGGCCCGAGCAGTACTTC	CSARKSGPEQYF	NA	TRBV20-1	TRBJ2-7	NA
TGTGCCAGCAGAGCTACCAGATATTTT	CASRATRYF	NA	TRBV7-6	TRBJ1-3	NA
TGTGCCACCCCAAGTGGGGGGGGAGCTTTCTTT	CATPSGGGAFF	NA	TRBV2	TRBJ1-1	NA
TGCAGTGCTAGGGGACAGGGTCGCTACGAGCAGTACTTC	CSARGQGRYEQYF	NA	TRBV20-1	TRBJ2-7	TRBD1
TGCAGTGCCGGCGGGAGCTCCTACAATGAGCAGTTCTTC	CSAGGSSYNEQFF	few	TRBV20-1	TRBJ2-1	TRBD2